This T cell receptor beta chain stems from a study of blood T cells in healthy people across ages. Through a sample-barcoded 5' primer and a J-beta primer mix, a second PCR was run for about 6 to 11 cycles. Researchers report that a template-switch adaptor with 12 random nucleotides tagged each cDNA molecule. TCRdb processed the 5' RACE reads anew with MiXCR; each CDR3 protein has one entry. This table holds about 900,000 distinct CDR3 sequences, roughly 50% found once. In terms of origin and age, donors were healthy Caucasian individuals from Russia aged about 6 to 90. Concerning this clonotype itself: The antigen remains undetermined.

The V and J ends lost 6 bases and 2 bases respectively, with 10 bases between them. Germline V CDR1 and CDR2: SGHDN, FVKESK. This CDR3 is built from 13 residues. Whole-study results and caveats: It was found that TCR beta diversity correlated strongly with the percentage of naive T cells. The study lacked donor CMV status, which possibly confounded expanded clonotype changes.

The source material was blood. This TCR came from a man younger than 40 in good health. The rearrangement links TRBV14 to TRBJ2-5; the D is unclear. CDR3 in amino acids: CASRAAIQETQYF. The CDR3 DNA reads as TGTGCCAGCAGAGCAGCGATTCAAGAGACCCAGTACTTC.